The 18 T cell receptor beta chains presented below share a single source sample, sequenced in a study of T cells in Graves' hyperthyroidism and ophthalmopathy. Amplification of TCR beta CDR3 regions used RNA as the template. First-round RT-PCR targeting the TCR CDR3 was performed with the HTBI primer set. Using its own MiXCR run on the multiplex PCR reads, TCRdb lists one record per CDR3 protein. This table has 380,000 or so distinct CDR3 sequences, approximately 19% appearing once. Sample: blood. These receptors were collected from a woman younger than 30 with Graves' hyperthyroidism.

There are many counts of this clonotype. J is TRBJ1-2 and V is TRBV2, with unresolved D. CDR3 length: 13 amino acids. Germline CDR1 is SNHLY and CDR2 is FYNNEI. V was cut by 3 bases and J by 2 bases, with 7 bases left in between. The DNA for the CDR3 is TGTGCCAGCAGTGATATGGGAAACTATGGCTACACCTTC. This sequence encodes CASSDMGNYGYTF. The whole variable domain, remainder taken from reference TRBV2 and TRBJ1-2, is EPEVTQTPSHQVTQMGQEVILRCVPISNHLYFYWYRQILGQKVEFLVSFYNNEISEKSEIFDDQFSVERPDGSNFTLKIRSTKLEDSAMYFCASSDMGNYGYTFGSGTRLTVV.

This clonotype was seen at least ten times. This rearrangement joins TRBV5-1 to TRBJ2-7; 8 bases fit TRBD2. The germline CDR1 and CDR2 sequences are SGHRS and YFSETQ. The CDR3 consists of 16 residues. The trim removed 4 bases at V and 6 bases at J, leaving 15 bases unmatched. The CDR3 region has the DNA TGCGCCAGCAGCCTCGGGGGAGCGGGAGCAAAAGGCGAGCAGTACTTC. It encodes CASSLGGAGAKGEQYF. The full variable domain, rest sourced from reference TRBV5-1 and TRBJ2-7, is KAGVTQTPRYLIKTRGQQVTLSCSPISGHRSVSWYQQTPGQGLQFLFEYFSETQRNKGNFPGRFSGRQFSNSRSEMNVSTLELGDSALYLCASSLGGAGAKGEQYFGPGTRLTVT.

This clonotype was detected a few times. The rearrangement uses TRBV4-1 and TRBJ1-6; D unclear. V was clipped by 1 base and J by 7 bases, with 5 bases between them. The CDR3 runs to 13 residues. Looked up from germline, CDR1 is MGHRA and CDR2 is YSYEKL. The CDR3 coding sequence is TGCGCCAGCAGCCAAGGGACGAATTCACCCCTCCACTTT. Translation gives CASSQGTNSPLHF.

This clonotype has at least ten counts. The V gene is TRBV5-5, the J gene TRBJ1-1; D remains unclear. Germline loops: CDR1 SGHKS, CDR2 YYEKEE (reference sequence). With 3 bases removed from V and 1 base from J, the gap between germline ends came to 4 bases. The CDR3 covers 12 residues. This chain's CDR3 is CASSSANTEAFF. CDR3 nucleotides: TGTGCCAGCAGCTCAGCGAACACTGAAGCTTTCTTT.

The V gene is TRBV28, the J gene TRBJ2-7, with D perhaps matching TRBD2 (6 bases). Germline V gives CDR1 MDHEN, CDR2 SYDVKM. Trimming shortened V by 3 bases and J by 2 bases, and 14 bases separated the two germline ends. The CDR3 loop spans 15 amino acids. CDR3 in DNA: TGTGCCAGCAGTTTCATTAGCGGTACTCCCTACGAGCAGTACTTC. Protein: CASSFISGTPYEQYF.

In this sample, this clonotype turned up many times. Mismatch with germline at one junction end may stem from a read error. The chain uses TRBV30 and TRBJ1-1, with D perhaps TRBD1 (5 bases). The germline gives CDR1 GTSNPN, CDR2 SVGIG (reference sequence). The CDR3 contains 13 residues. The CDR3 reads CARREGAVTEAFF. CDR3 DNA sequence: TGTGCCCGGAGGGAAGGGGCGGTCACTGAAGCTTTCTTT.

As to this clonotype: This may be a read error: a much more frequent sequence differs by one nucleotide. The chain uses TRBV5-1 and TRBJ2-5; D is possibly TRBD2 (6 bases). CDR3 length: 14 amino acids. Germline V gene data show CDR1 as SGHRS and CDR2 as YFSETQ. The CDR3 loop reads CASSFKGPGETQDF. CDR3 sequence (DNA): TGCGCCAGCAGCTTTAAGGGCCCGGGAGAGACCCAGGACTTC.

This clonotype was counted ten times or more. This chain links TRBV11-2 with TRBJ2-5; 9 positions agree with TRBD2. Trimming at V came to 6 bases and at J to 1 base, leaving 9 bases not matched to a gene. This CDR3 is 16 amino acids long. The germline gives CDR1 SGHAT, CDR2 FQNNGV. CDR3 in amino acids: CASRKAGGRSQETQYF. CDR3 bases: TGTGCCAGCAGGAAAGCGGGGGGCCGGAGCCAAGAGACCCAGTACTTC.

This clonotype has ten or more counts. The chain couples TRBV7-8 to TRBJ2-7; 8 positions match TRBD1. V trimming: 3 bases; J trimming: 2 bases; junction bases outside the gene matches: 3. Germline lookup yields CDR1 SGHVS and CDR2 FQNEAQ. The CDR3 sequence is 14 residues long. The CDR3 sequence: CASSFRTGPYEQYF. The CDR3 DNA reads TGTGCCAGCAGCTTCAGGACAGGGCCCTACGAGCAGTACTTC.

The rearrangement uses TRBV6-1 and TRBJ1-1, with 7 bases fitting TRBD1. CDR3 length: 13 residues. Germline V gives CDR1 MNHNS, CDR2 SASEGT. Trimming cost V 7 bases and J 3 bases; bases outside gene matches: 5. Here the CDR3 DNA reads TGTGCCAGCATCCTGGACAGGTACACTGAAGCTTTCTTT. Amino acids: CASILDRYTEAFF.

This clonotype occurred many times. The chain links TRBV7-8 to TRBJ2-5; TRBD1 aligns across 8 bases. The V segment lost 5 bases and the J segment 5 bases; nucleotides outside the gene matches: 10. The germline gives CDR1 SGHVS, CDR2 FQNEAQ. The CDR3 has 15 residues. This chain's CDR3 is CASSTGTGLLETQYF. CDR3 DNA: TGTGCCAGCAGCACCGGGACAGGACTTTTGGAGACCCAGTACTTC.

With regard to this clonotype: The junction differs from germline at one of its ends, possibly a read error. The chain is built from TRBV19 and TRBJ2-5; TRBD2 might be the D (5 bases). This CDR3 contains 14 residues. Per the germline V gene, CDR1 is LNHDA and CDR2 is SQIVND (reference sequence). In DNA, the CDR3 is TGTGTCAGTAGTATAGACCCGGGGCAAGAGACCCAGTACTTC. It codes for CVSSIDPGQETQYF.

CDR3 amino acids: CSAPPEVAGTYEQYF. The CDR3 nucleotides read TGCAGTGCCCCCCCTGAGGTGGCGGGAACTTACGAGCAGTACTTC. This rearrangement joins TRBV20-1 to TRBJ2-7; D is possibly TRBD2 (6 bases). V was clipped by 6 bases and J by 4 bases, with 22 bases between them. Germline V gives CDR1 DFQATT, CDR2 SNEGSKA (reference sequence). This CDR3 has 15 amino acids.

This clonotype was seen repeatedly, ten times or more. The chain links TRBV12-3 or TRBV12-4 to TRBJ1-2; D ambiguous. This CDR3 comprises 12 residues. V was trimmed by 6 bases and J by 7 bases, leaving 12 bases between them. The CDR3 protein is CASSSSRAGYTF. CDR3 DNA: TGTGCCAGCAGCTCTTCAAGAGCTGGCTACACCTTC.

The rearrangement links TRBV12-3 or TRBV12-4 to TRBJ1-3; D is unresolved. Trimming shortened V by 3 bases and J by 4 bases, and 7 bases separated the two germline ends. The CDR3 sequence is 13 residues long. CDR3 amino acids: CASSFGGGNTIYF. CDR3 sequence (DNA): TGTGCCAGCAGTTTCGGAGGGGGAAACACCATATATTTT.

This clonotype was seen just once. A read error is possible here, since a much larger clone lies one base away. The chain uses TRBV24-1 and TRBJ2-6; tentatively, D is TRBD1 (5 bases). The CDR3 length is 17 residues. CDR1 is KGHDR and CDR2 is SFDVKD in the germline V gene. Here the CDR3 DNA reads TGTGCCACCAGTGATTTCGACCGCGTCTCTGGGGCCTACGTCCTGACTTTC. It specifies CATSDFDRVSGAYVLTF.

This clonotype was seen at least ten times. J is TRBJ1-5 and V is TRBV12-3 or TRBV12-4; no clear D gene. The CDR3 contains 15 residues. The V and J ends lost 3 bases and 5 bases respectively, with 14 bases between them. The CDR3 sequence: CASSLWTVRYQPQHF. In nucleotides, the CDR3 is TGTGCCAGCAGTTTGTGGACCGTCAGATATCAGCCCCAGCATTTT.

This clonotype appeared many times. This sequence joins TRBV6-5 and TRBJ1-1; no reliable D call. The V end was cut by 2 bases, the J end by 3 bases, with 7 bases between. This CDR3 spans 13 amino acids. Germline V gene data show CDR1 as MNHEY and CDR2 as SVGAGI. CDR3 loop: CASSYAGDTEAFF. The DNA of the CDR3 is TGTGCCAGCAGTTACGCCGGGGACACTGAAGCTTTCTTT.